These 25 T cell receptor beta chains originate from one sample sequenced in a study of blood T cells in healthy people across ages. A second PCR of about 7 to 11 cycles used a sample-barcoded 5' primer and a J-beta primer mix. TCRdb recomputed calls from the 5' RACE reads with MiXCR, one row per CDR3 protein. This sample has around 1,000,000 distinct CDR3 sequences; 25% occur once, and the top ten carry less than 0.75%. This sample was shared with a second study, whose subject was T cells of mothers and their children.

Sequencing used blood. These receptors were taken from a girl aged 2 to 9 in good health.

This clonotype came up many times. The chain is built from TRBV4-1 and TRBJ1-1; D not resolved. Per the germline V gene, CDR1 is MGHRA and CDR2 is YSYEKL. The CDR3 is made up of 11 amino acids. The V end was cut by 6 bases, the J end by 6 bases, with 8 bases between. This CDR3 is CASRIGAEAFF. CDR3 bases: TGCGCCAGCAGGATAGGCGCTGAAGCTTTCTTT.

This clonotype appeared many times. This chain uses TRBV11-2 with TRBJ2-5, with D perhaps TRBD1 or TRBD2 (5 bases each). The CDR3 totals 14 residues. V lost 5 bases and J 1 base, leaving 11 bases between the germline ends. The germline gives CDR1 SGHAT, CDR2 FQNNGV. The CDR3 region is CASSPRGLQETQYF. The CDR3 bases are TGTGCCAGCAGCCCCCGGGGCCTCCAAGAGACCCAGTACTTC.

The CDR3: CASSPPARLDEQFF. For the CDR3, the DNA is TGTGCCAGCTCACCACCGGCGAGGCTGGATGAGCAGTTCTTC. The chain links TRBV18 to TRBJ2-5; no firm D call. The DNA end lines up better with TRBJ2-1; the J call may be wrong. Germline assignment: CDR1 KGHSH and CDR2 LQKENI. The CDR3 is made up of 14 amino acids.

The chain carries TRBV7-8 and TRBJ2-4, with 9 positions matching TRBD1. With V trimmed by 1 base and J by 5 bases, 15 bases remained unmatched. Germline CDR1 and CDR2: SGHVS and FQNEAQ. The CDR3 spans 19 residues. CDR3 region: CASSLGWTGAAGDENIQYF. CDR3 in DNA: TGTGCCAGCAGCTTAGGTTGGACAGGGGCCGCGGGAGACGAAAACATTCAGTACTTC.

There are a few counts of this clonotype. CDR3 region: CSVESGVSYEQYF. CDR3 DNA: TGCAGCGTTGAATCAGGGGTTTCCTACGAGCAGTACTTC. The chain combines TRBV29-1 with TRBJ2-5; D is possibly TRBD1 (6 bases). The J call is uncertain, as TRBJ2-7 better fits the DNA end. CDR3 length equals 13 residues. Germline assignment: CDR1 SQVTM and CDR2 ANQGSEA.

This clonotype was seen only a few times. The rearrangement links TRBV4-1 to TRBJ2-3, with a weak D call TRBD2 (5 bases). V was trimmed by 2 bases and J by 3 bases, leaving 6 bases between them. Germline values: CDR1 MGHRA, CDR2 YSYEKL. This CDR3 spans 13 amino acids. CDR3 DNA sequence: TGCGCCAGCAGCCAACCGGGAACAGATACGCAGTATTTT. Translated: CASSQPGTDTQYF.

CDR3 nucleotides: TGCAGTGCTAGAGCGGTCCGAGAGACCCAGTACTTC. It yields the protein CSARAVRETQYF. The genes are TRBV20-1 and TRBJ2-7, with D uncertain. The J call may be faulty, since TRBJ2-5 better matches the DNA end. Germline CDR1 and CDR2: DFQATT and SNEGSKA (reference sequence). The CDR3 loop spans 12 amino acids.

The V and J genes are TRBV5-1 and TRBJ1-4; D not certain. Germline CDR1 and CDR2: SGHRS and YFSETQ. Trimming shortened V by 0 bases and J by 6 bases, and 12 bases separated the two germline ends. The CDR3 loop spans 15 amino acids. The CDR3 spells CASSLGPMSDEKLFF. The CDR3 nucleotides read TGCGCCAGCAGCTTGGGACCTATGTCAGATGAAAAACTGTTTTTT.

The rearrangement uses TRBV27 and TRBJ2-5; 9 bases are a match to TRBD2. Losses at the gene ends were 6 bases for V and 5 bases for J; bases not matched to a gene: 1. CDR3 size: 12 residues. Germline V gene lookup returns CDR1 MNHEY and CDR2 SMNVEV (reference sequence). This CDR3 reads CASRAGGETQYF. The CDR3 DNA follows: TGTGCCAGCAGGGCGGGGGGGGAGACCCAGTACTTC.

This clonotype has just one count. One junction end does not reproduce the germline sequence, and a read error may be involved. The chain uses TRBV20-1 and TRBJ2-3; weak D call: TRBD1 (5 bases). CDR3 length: 13 amino acids. From germline, CDR1 is DFQATT and CDR2 SNEGSKA (reference sequence). As DNA, the CDR3 is TGCAGTGCTTATGGGCCAAATACAGGTACGCAGTATTTT. It translates to CSAYGPNTGTQYF.

The V gene is TRBV29-1, the J gene TRBJ2-4; D not certain. In germline, CDR1 is SQVTM, CDR2 ANQGSEA. V was pared by 3 bases and J by 7 bases, with 7 bases between. This CDR3 is 11 amino acids long. CDR3 coding DNA: TGCAGCGTTGACTTTTCGAACATTCAGTACTTC. It encodes CSVDFSNIQYF.

The rearrangement links TRBV20-1 to TRBJ2-5, with D perhaps being TRBD1 or TRBD2 (5 bases each). Trimming shortened V by 4 bases and J by 4 bases, and 13 bases separated the two germline ends. The CDR3 extends over 13 amino acids. Germline CDR1 DFQATT, CDR2 SNEGSKA (reference sequence). CDR3 coding DNA: TGCAGTGCTAAAACCGGGACCGGAGAGACCCAGTACTTC. It translates to CSAKTGTGETQYF.

The chain links TRBV28 to TRBJ1-2, with 9 nucleotides matching TRBD1. J gave up 8 bases and V 4 bases, and 8 bases lay outside the gene matches. Germline lookup yields CDR1 MDHEN and CDR2 SYDVKM. The CDR3 loop spans 14 amino acids. The CDR3 sequence is CASSSPGQGEGYTF. CDR3 sequence (DNA): TGTGCCAGCAGTTCTCCGGGACAGGGTGAGGGCTACACCTTC.

Notes on this clonotype: The junction departs from germline at one end; a sequencing error may be responsible. The chain joins TRBV5-5 to TRBJ2-2; 10 bases map to TRBD1. CDR1 SGHKS and CDR2 YYEKEE come from the germline V gene (reference sequence). CDR3 length: 15 residues. This CDR3 reads CASSLAGTGANAEIF. CDR3 DNA sequence: TGTGCCAGCAGCTTGGCAGGGACAGGGGCCAACGCCGAAATTTTT.

This clonotype turned up a few times. V gene TRBV29-1 combines with J gene TRBJ2-1; 11 nucleotides line up with TRBD1. This CDR3 has 16 amino acids. V shed 1 base, J shed 7 bases, and the junction held 9 bases outside the gene matches. Germline V CDR1 and CDR2: SQVTM, ANQGSEA. The CDR3 sequence is CSVEVVEGTGGNEQFF. Written as DNA, the CDR3 is TGCAGCGTTGAAGTCGTAGAGGGGACAGGGGGAAATGAGCAGTTCTTC.

J is TRBJ1-6 and V is TRBV20-1; TRBD1 aligns across 7 bases. The CDR3 extends over 15 amino acids. CDR1 and CDR2 from the germline V gene are DFQATT and SNEGSKA (reference sequence). V shed 6 bases and J 10 bases; nucleotides not matched to a gene: 15. CDR3 nucleotides: TGCAGTGCCCATCGTCAATCCGGGACAGACTCACCCCTCCACTTT. Translated, it gives CSAHRQSGTDSPLHF.

The chain is built from TRBV20-1 and TRBJ1-2; D call uncertain. Per germline, CDR1 DFQATT and CDR2 SNEGSKA (reference sequence). This CDR3 region has 12 residues. V dropped 0 bases and J dropped 8 bases, with 10 bases sitting between them. The CDR3 sequence: CSARDGGQGYTF. As DNA, the CDR3 is TGCAGTGCTAGAGACGGAGGCCAGGGCTACACCTTC.

This clonotype was seen more than once but under ten times. This sequence joins TRBV9 and TRBJ2-3; TRBD1 agrees at 8 bases. Germline assignment: CDR1 SGDLS and CDR2 YYNGEE. The CDR3 covers 15 residues. Losses at the gene ends were 4 bases for V and 0 bases for J; bases not matched to a gene: 4. This CDR3 is CASSTRTGSTDTQYF. CDR3 nucleotide sequence: TGTGCCAGCAGCACCCGGACAGGGAGCACAGATACGCAGTATTTT.

The chain is built from TRBV6-1 and TRBJ2-7, with TRBD2 matching 14 bases. The length of the CDR3 is 16 residues. Germline V gene lookup returns CDR1 MNHNS and CDR2 SASEGT. The V and J ends lost 6 bases and 4 bases, in that order; junction bases with no gene match: 8. The CDR3 is CASRLGLAGGEYEQYF. The CDR3 DNA sequence: TGTGCCAGCAGGTTAGGACTAGCGGGAGGAGAGTACGAGCAGTACTTC.

As concerns this clonotype: A much more abundant neighbour one base away suggests this may be a read error. The rearrangement uses TRBV12-3 or TRBV12-4 and TRBJ2-5, with D unclear. The DNA end is more similar to TRBJ2-1, so the J call may be wrong. This CDR3 has 11 amino acids. The CDR3 DNA sequence: TGTGCCGGCAGTATTTACAATGAGCAGTTCTTC. It specifies CAGSIYNEQFF.

This chain uses TRBV27 with TRBJ2-1, with D maybe TRBD1 (6 bases). The CDR3 sequence is 16 residues long. V was cut by 4 bases and J by 0 bases, with 13 bases left in between. In germline, CDR1 is MNHEY, CDR2 SMNVEV (reference sequence). CDR3 in amino acids: CASSYMGASSYNEQFF. The CDR3 DNA reads as TGTGCCAGCAGTTACATGGGGGCAAGCTCCTACAATGAGCAGTTCTTC.

V is TRBV12-5 and J is TRBJ2-1, with TRBD2 matching 9 bases. This CDR3 is 12 amino acids long. Germline CDR1 LGHNT, CDR2 FRNRAP. V lost 3 bases to trimming and J lost 10 bases; unmatched junction nucleotides: 1. CDR3 sequence (DNA): TGTGCTAGTGGTTTCGCGGGAGGGGAGCAGTTCTTC. Translating it yields CASGFAGGEQFF.

The chain has TRBV7-9 and TRBJ2-3; no clear D gene. V was trimmed by 4 bases and J by 3 bases, leaving 11 bases between them. The CDR3 totals 14 residues. CDR1 and CDR2 (germline): SEHNR, FQNEAQ (reference sequence). The CDR3, as DNA: TGTGCCAGCAGCTCAAAAATCGTGACAGATACGCAGTATTTT. Its translation: CASSSKIVTDTQYF.

This clonotype has more than one count but fewer than ten. The chain uses TRBV18 and TRBJ1-5; D uncertain. Trimming removed 3 bases from V and 6 bases from J, with 12 bases in between. CDR1 is KGHSH, CDR2 LQKENI, per germline. The CDR3 runs 14 residues. This chain's CDR3 is CASSPELDGQPQHF. DNA of the CDR3: TGTGCCAGCTCACCGGAGCTAGACGGTCAGCCCCAGCATTTT. Full variable domain (rest looked up from reference TRBV18 and TRBJ1-5): NAGVMQNPRHLVRRRGQEARLRCSPMKGHSHVYWYRQLPEEGLKFMVYLQKENIIDESGMPKERFSAEFPKEGPSILRIQQVVRGDSAAYFCASSPELDGQPQHFGDGTRLSIL.

This chain connects TRBV29-1 to TRBJ2-5, with 8 bases that match TRBD2. The V gene end was trimmed by 6 bases and the J gene end by 2 bases; junction bases not matched to a gene: 8. This CDR3 has 14 amino acids. Germline CDR1 reads SQVTM; CDR2 reads ANQGSEA. CDR3 nucleotides: TGCAGCGTATGGGGTGGCGGGGGGCAAGAGACCCAGTACTTC. Translating gives CSVWGGGGQETQYF.